These 4 T cell receptor beta chains share one sample of origin, sequenced in a study of cytomegalovirus exposure and HLA in healthy donors. Use of 60 Vbeta and 13 Jbeta primers characterized the PCR. Clones were sequenced by immunoSEQ multiplex PCR, and TCRdb holds only the in-frame ones, with some missing. The sample records some 250,000 clones, about four fifths being singletons. The sequencing input was PBMCs. The receptors originated from a woman aged 40 to 55 in good health and CMV-seropositive.

This clone was seen a handful of times. In nucleotides, the CDR3 is TGTGCCAGCAGTGTATCCCTGACAGGAGGGAACACTGAAGCTTTCTTT. Translation gives CASSVSLTGGNTEAFF. The chain carries TRBV25-1 and TRBJ1-1; D is possibly TRBD1 (6 bases). Trimming removed 4 bases at V and 1 base at J, with 16 bases between. The CDR3 loop spans 16 amino acids. Germline V gene sequence: CDR1 MGHDK, CDR2 SYGVNS.

This chain uses TRBV6-4 with TRBJ1-2; a weak D match, TRBD1 (6 bases). V was trimmed by 6 bases and J by 8 bases, leaving 22 bases between them. Germline assignment: CDR1 MRHNA and CDR2 SNTAGT. This CDR3 has 15 amino acids. The CDR3 here is CASRTGHGLGIGYTF. Written as DNA, the CDR3 is TGTGCCAGCAGGACGGGACACGGTCTGGGGATAGGCTACACCTTC.

The J gene is TRBJ2-3, the V gene TRBV9; possibly TRBD2 for D (6 bases). The CDR3 spans 14 residues. CDR1 and CDR2 from the germline V gene are SGDLS and YYNGEE. V was cut by 0 bases and J by 2 bases, with 7 bases left in between. The CDR3 here is CASSVAGDTDTQYF. The CDR3 DNA sequence: TGTGCCAGCAGCGTAGCGGGGGACACAGATACGCAGTATTTT.

The CDR3 reads CSVVIPGVLDTQYF. DNA for the CDR3: TGCAGCGTTGTTATTCCAGGGGTTCTCGATACGCAGTATTTT. This chain joins TRBV29-1 and TRBJ2-3, with TRBD1 as a possible D gene (6 bases). CDR3 length: 14 residues. The V end lost 4 bases, the J end lost 6 bases, and 17 bases lay between the germline ends. Germline CDR1 reads SQVTM; CDR2 reads ANQGSEA.